This T cell receptor beta chain was observed in a study of T-cell memory formation after mild COVID-19. The overall study: Largely donor-specific sequence clusters came from two donors.

This clonotype was seen repeatedly, ten times or more. In TCRdb, the 5' RACE reads were re-called with MiXCR into one record per CDR3 protein. The sample has under 250,000 distinct CDR3 sequences; around 25% are singletons. This receptor was identified in an adult woman who had mild COVID-19 (a few samples of this study predate the infection). Cell type and time point are not known. Material for sequencing was PBMCs or a T cell subset sorted from them (not recorded which).

The chain's CDR3 is CSAFRQTAGGLNTGELFF. The CDR3 region has the DNA TGCAGTGCTTTCAGACAGACGGCGGGAGGTCTGAACACCGGGGAGCTGTTTTTT. The chain carries TRBV20-1 and TRBJ2-2; TRBD2 aligns across 8 bases. Germline V lookup: CDR1 DFQATT, CDR2 SNEGSKA (reference sequence). V gave up 5 bases and J gave up 1 base; unmatched junction bases: 15. The CDR3 is made up of 18 amino acids.